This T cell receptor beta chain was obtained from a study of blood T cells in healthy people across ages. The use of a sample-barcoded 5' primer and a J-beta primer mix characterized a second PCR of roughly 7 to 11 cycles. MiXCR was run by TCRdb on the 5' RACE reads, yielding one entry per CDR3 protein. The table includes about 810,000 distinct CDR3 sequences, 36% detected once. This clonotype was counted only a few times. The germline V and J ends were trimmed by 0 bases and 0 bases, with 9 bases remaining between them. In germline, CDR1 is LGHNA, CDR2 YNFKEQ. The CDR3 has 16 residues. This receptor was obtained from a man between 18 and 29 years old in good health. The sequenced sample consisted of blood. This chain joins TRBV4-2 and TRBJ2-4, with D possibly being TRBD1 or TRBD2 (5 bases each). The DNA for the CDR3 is TGTGCCAGCAGCCAAGAGGGGACGGCAGCCAAAAACATTCAGTACTTC. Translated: CASSQEGTAAKNIQYF.